This TCR beta chain was sequenced in a study of blood T cells in healthy people across ages. V was trimmed by 1 base and J by 2 bases, leaving 11 bases between them. CDR3 length: 15 amino acids. Germline V CDR1 and CDR2: SGHRS, YFSETQ. Next came a second PCR, run for about 7 to 12 cycles, which used a sample-barcoded 5' primer along with a J-beta primer mix. TCRdb passed the 5' RACE reads through MiXCR, listing each CDR3 protein once. The data hold roughly 410,000 distinct CDR3 sequences, with more than 45% observed a single time. Findings and limits, study-wide: Donor CMV status, an unknown factor, possibly confounded changes in expanded clonotypes.

Concerning this clonotype: The antigen is unknown.

Each sample yielded at least 6 million isolated PBMCs. The receptor was isolated from a man aged 55 to 69 in good health. The sample comprised blood. V gene TRBV5-1 combines with J gene TRBJ2-3; D ambiguous. CDR3 protein: CASSLRKTDTDTQYF. As DNA, the CDR3 is TGCGCCAGCAGCTTGCGAAAGACTGACACAGATACGCAGTATTTT.